What follows are 24 T cell receptor beta chains derived from one specimen sequenced in a study of beta chain features in type 1 diabetes. Overall study findings and caveats: For Type 1 diabetes patients, all four CD4+ subsets carried TCRB CDR3s that were moderately but significantly shorter.

Their specific antigens are unknown. cDNA synthesis used the whole RNA isolate, giving expressed TCRB sequences. Sequencing was performed with immunoSEQ multiplex PCR; in TCRdb, only in-frame clones are kept and a portion is missing. The table lists 640,000 or so clones, about an eighth of them singletons, with about 0.02% in the top ten. The specimen was naive CD4+ T cells from blood. The receptor source for this set is a man aged 18 to 29 with type 1 diabetes.

This rearrangement joins TRBV6-4 to TRBJ1-2, with TRBD1 as a possible D gene (6 bases). Trimming left V 6 bases short and J 6 bases short, with 20 bases between. CDR1 and CDR2 (germline): MRHNA, SNTAGT. There are 15 residues in the CDR3. This chain's CDR3 is CASSVFSGTSDGYTF. The CDR3 DNA sequence: TGTGCCAGCAGCGTTTTCTCCGGGACAAGCGATGGCTACACCTTC.

In its sample, this clone was seen a few times. The gene calls are TRBV29-1 and TRBJ1-1, with 9 bases matching TRBD1. This CDR3 region has 12 residues. Germline V gives CDR1 SQVTM, CDR2 ANQGSEA. CDR3 coding DNA: TGCAGTTTTGGGACAGGGTGGACTGAAGCTTTCTTT. It yields the protein CSFGTGWTEAFF. Supplemented by reference TRBV29-1 and TRBJ1-1, the full variable domain reads SAVISQKPSRDICQRGTSLTIQCQVDSQVTMMFWYRQQPGQSLTLIATANQGSEATYESGFVIDKFPISRPNLTFSTLTVSNMSPEDSSIYLCSFGTGWTEAFFGQGTRLTVV.

The chain joins TRBV2 to TRBJ2-3; possible D gene TRBD2, 5 bases. Trimming cost V 8 bases and J 0 bases, with 12 bases left between them. Germline V gene lookup returns CDR1 SNHLY and CDR2 FYNNEI. The CDR3 consists of 14 residues. In nucleotides, the CDR3 is TGTGCCAGCCGGGAAGCGGTGAGCACAGATACGCAGTATTTT. Translating gives CASREAVSTDTQYF.

The chain uses TRBV30 and TRBJ1-1; 8 bases are shared with TRBD1. Germline V lookup: CDR1 GTSNPN, CDR2 SVGIG (reference sequence). Trimming at V came to 4 bases and at J to 5 bases, leaving 6 bases not matched to a gene. The CDR3 extends over 13 amino acids. The CDR3 region is CAWKGQGDTEAFF. The DNA for the CDR3 is TGTGCCTGGAAAGGACAGGGAGATACTGAAGCTTTCTTT. Variable domain in full (rest from reference TRBV30 and TRBJ1-1): SQTIHQWPATLVQPVGSPLSLECTVEGTSNPNLYWYRQAAGRGLQLLFYSVGIGQISSEVPQNLSASRPQDRQFILSSKKLLLSDSGFYLCAWKGQGDTEAFFGQGTRLTVV.

This clone was observed a handful of times. Other DNA sequences in this specimen translate into the identical CDR3. The chain has TRBV29-1 and TRBJ1-5; possibly TRBD1 for D (5 bases). The germline V and J ends were trimmed by 7 bases and 6 bases, with 13 bases remaining between them. Germline assignment: CDR1 SQVTM and CDR2 ANQGSEA. The length of the CDR3 is 12 residues. CDR3 protein: CSALGQGQPQHF. The CDR3 DNA reads as TGCAGCGCCCTCGGCCAGGGTCAGCCCCAGCATTTT. Supplemented by reference TRBV29-1 and TRBJ1-5, the full variable domain reads SAVISQKPSRDICQRGTSLTIQCQVDSQVTMMFWYRQQPGQSLTLIATANQGSEATYESGFVIDKFPISRPNLTFSTLTVSNMSPEDSSIYLCSALGQGQPQHFGDGTRLSIL.

As to this clone: Within the sample, other DNA sequences also encode this same CDR3. The chain links TRBV9 to TRBJ2-7; 12 bases agree with TRBD1. CDR3 length equals 15 residues. Germline V CDR1 and CDR2: SGDLS, YYNGEE. V gave up 2 bases and J gave up 4 bases; unmatched junction bases: 4. The CDR3 is CASSVGTGGLYEQYF. DNA for the CDR3: TGTGCCAGCAGCGTCGGGACAGGGGGCCTTTACGAGCAGTACTTC.

This chain joins TRBV4-1 and TRBJ1-2; D not certain. The V gene's germline CDR1 is MGHRA and CDR2 YSYEKL. V was trimmed by 0 bases and J by 4 bases, leaving 9 bases between them. The CDR3 is made up of 14 amino acids. CDR3 protein: CASSQDNRPYGYTF. CDR3 coding DNA: TGCGCCAGCAGCCAAGATAATCGTCCCTATGGCTACACCTTC.

The gene calls are TRBV6-6 and TRBJ2-7; perhaps TRBD1 as D (6 bases). V was cut by 8 bases and J by 0 bases, with 17 bases left in between. The CDR3 has 15 residues. The V gene's germline CDR1 is MNHNY and CDR2 SVGAGI (reference sequence). CDR3 DNA: TGTGCCAGCCGTCGGACGACAGGTAGCTCCTACGAGCAGTACTTC. It codes for CASRRTTGSSYEQYF.

This sequence joins TRBV5-1 and TRBJ1-2; no definite D call. The CDR3 length is 14 residues. V dropped 2 bases and J dropped 0 bases, with 8 bases sitting between them. Germline V CDR1 and CDR2: SGHRS, YFSETQ. The CDR3: CASSLGETNYGYTF. DNA for the CDR3: TGCGCCAGCAGCTTAGGAGAAACTAACTATGGCTACACCTTC.

The J gene is TRBJ1-2, the V gene TRBV7-9, with a possible D match to TRBD1 (5 bases). The CDR3 spans 15 residues. The ends were cut back, 2 bases at V and 5 bases at J, with 15 bases in the middle. Germline V gene lookup returns CDR1 SEHNR and CDR2 FQNEAQ (reference sequence). CDR3 region: CASSLRAPEGYGYTF. As DNA, the CDR3 is TGTGCCAGCAGCTTACGGGCTCCCGAGGGGTATGGCTACACCTTC.

V is TRBV29-1 and J is TRBJ1-1; the D is unclear. Germline V gives CDR1 SQVTM, CDR2 ANQGSEA. The V and J ends lost 6 bases and 1 base respectively, with 12 bases between them. This CDR3 region has 13 residues. The CDR3 DNA follows: TGCAGCGTGGCCCGAAGATCGAACACTGAAGCTTTCTTT. The encoded protein is CSVARRSNTEAFF.

J is TRBJ1-1 and V is TRBV5-1; D is unresolved. The V and J ends lost 1 base and 2 bases respectively, with 6 bases between them. The CDR3 spans 13 residues. Germline values: CDR1 SGHRS, CDR2 YFSETQ. Written as DNA, the CDR3 is TGCGCCAGCAGCTTGCCAAGCAACACTGAAGCTTTCTTT. As protein: CASSLPSNTEAFF.

The chain is built from TRBV5-4 and TRBJ1-1; 7 bases are a match to TRBD1. V gave up 7 bases and J gave up 0 bases; unmatched junction bases: 6. In germline, CDR1 is SGHNT, CDR2 YYREEE (reference sequence). The CDR3 sequence is 14 residues long. For the CDR3, the DNA is TGTGCCAGCCGGACGGGACAGATGAACACTGAAGCTTTCTTT. It translates to CASRTGQMNTEAFF.

The chain has TRBV6-1 and TRBJ1-2; D gene uncertain. The length of the CDR3 is 13 residues. The V and J ends lost 2 bases and 4 bases respectively, with 8 bases between them. Germline-derived CDR1 and CDR2 are MNHNS and SASEGT. The CDR3 bases are TGTGCCAGCAGTGAAACACGGATCTATGGCTACACCTTC. Residues: CASSETRIYGYTF.

There are a few counts of this clone. This chain uses TRBV19 with TRBJ1-5; D is perhaps TRBD1 (5 bases). The V end was cut by 3 bases, the J end by 7 bases, with 10 bases between. This CDR3 is built from 13 residues. CDR1 is LNHDA, CDR2 SQIVND, per germline (reference sequence). In DNA, the CDR3 is TGTGCCAGTAGTATCCAGGGATGGCAGCCCCAGCATTTT. Residues: CASSIQGWQPQHF. Full variable domain (outside the CDR3, taken from reference TRBV19 and TRBJ1-5): DGGITQSPKYLFRKEGQNVTLSCEQNLNHDAMYWYRQDPGQGLRLIYYSQIVNDFQKGDIAEGYSVSREKKESFPLTVTSAQKNPTAFYLCASSIQGWQPQHFGDGTRLSIL.

In its sample, this clone was seen a few times. V is TRBV5-8 and J is TRBJ2-1; D is undetermined. CDR1 SGHTS and CDR2 YDEGEE come from the germline V gene. Trimming took off 7 bases at V and 3 bases at J, with 11 bases between the two ends. CDR3 size: 13 residues. The CDR3 DNA reads TGTGCCAGCTCCCAGACCCTCTACAATGAGCAGTTCTTC. Its translation is CASSQTLYNEQFF.

This clone was seen a few times. Here the CDR3 DNA reads TGTGCCAGCTCACCGGGGCCAGGGATCTACGAGCAGTACTTC. This sequence encodes CASSPGPGIYEQYF. This rearrangement joins TRBV18 to TRBJ2-7; possibly TRBD1 for D (5 bases). Per germline, CDR1 KGHSH and CDR2 LQKENI. The CDR3 is 14 residues long. V gave up 3 bases and J gave up 3 bases, with 12 bases separating them. Based on the CDR3 plus reference TRBV18 and TRBJ2-7, the full variable domain is NAGVMQNPRHLVRRRGQEARLRCSPMKGHSHVYWYRQLPEEGLKFMVYLQKENIIDESGMPKERFSAEFPKEGPSILRIQQVVRGDSAAYFCASSPGPGIYEQYFGPGTRLTVT.

This clone was seen a handful of times. The gene calls are TRBV30 and TRBJ1-1; D is undetermined. Trimming shortened V by 2 bases and J by 6 bases, and 7 bases separated the two germline ends. This CDR3 region has 11 residues. The germline V gene encodes CDR1 GTSNPN and CDR2 SVGIG (reference sequence). The CDR3 coding sequence is TGTGCCTGGAGTCTTTTACCTGAAGCTTTCTTT. It encodes CAWSLLPEAFF.

A few counts support this clone. The chain carries TRBV13 and TRBJ2-5; TRBD1 agrees at 10 bases. Trimming cost V 5 bases and J 4 bases; bases outside gene matches: 4. The length of the CDR3 is 14 residues. The germline V gene encodes CDR1 PRHDT and CDR2 FYEKMQ (reference sequence). The CDR3 loop reads CASSLRTGGETQYF. The CDR3 bases are TGTGCCAGCAGCCTCCGGACAGGGGGAGAGACCCAGTACTTC. Using reference TRBV13 and TRBJ2-5 for the parts outside the CDR3, the full variable domain is AAGVIQSPRHLIKEKRETATLKCYPIPRHDTVYWYQQGPGQDPQFLISFYEKMQSDKGSIPDRFSAQQFSDYHSELNMSSLELGDSALYFCASSLRTGGETQYFGPGTRLLVL.

The rearrangement uses TRBV6-5 and TRBJ2-1; D unclear. Germline values: CDR1 MNHEY, CDR2 SVGAGI. V lost 0 bases to trimming and J lost 0 bases, with 9 bases between them. This CDR3 comprises 16 residues. For the CDR3, the DNA is TGTGCCAGCAGTTACTCGCCGAGCCGCTCCTACAATGAGCAGTTCTTC. Its protein is CASSYSPSRSYNEQFF.

Only a few counts were recorded for this clone. This chain connects TRBV14 to TRBJ2-3; D unresolved. CDR3 length: 12 amino acids. CDR1 is SGHDN, CDR2 FVKESK, per germline. V was shortened by 3 bases and J by 8 bases, with 9 bases between the two germline ends. The CDR3 DNA is TGTGCCAGCAGCCAGGTGGGTCCTACGCAGTATTTT. This encodes CASSQVGPTQYF. The full variable domain, rest sourced from reference TRBV14 and TRBJ2-3, is EAGVTQFPSHSVIEKGQTVTLRCDPISGHDNLYWYRRVMGKEIKFLLHFVKESKQDESGMPNNRFLAERTGGTYSTLKVQPAELEDSGVYFCASSQVGPTQYFGPGTRLTVL.

A single count supports this clone. The V gene is TRBV30, the J gene TRBJ2-7, with a possible D match to TRBD1 (5 bases). The CDR3 is 15 amino acids. The germline V gene has CDR1 GTSNPN and CDR2 SVGIG (reference sequence). Trimming left V 0 bases short and J 0 bases short, with 12 bases between. CDR3 region: CAWSVRRQSSYEQYF. CDR3 coding DNA: TGTGCCTGGAGTGTACGGAGACAGTCCTCCTACGAGCAGTACTTC. The entire variable domain, with the rest obtained from reference TRBV30 and TRBJ2-7, is as follows: SQTIHQWPATLVQPVGSPLSLECTVEGTSNPNLYWYRQAAGRGLQLLFYSVGIGQISSEVPQNLSASRPQDRQFILSSKKLLLSDSGFYLCAWSVRRQSSYEQYFGPGTRLTVT.

The rearrangement links TRBV2 to TRBJ2-7; the D is unclear. Trimming took 8 bases from V and 3 from J, leaving 5 bases between them. Germline loops: CDR1 SNHLY, CDR2 FYNNEI. The CDR3 has 10 residues. Written as DNA, the CDR3 is TGTGCCAGCGGTAACTACGAGCAGTACTTC. This codes for CASGNYEQYF.

The rearrangement uses TRBV6-5 and TRBJ1-2; 7 bases line up with TRBD1. This CDR3 is 14 amino acids long. CDR1 MNHEY and CDR2 SVGAGI come from the germline V gene. J lost 4 bases, V lost 4 bases, and 6 bases had no gene match. The CDR3 protein is CASSSRQGSYGYTF. For the CDR3, the DNA is TGTGCCAGCAGTTCCCGACAGGGTTCCTATGGCTACACCTTC.